Detailed here is one T cell receptor beta chain. Using immunoSEQ multiplex PCR, the repertoire was profiled, and TCRdb retains in-frame clones only, with some absent. The table includes under 350,000 clones, 90% detected once. This sample was taken from a study of blood T cell repertoires in COVID-19. On the study more broadly: Spain, Italy and the United States supplied samples that represented acute and convalescent COVID-19.

Participant ages covered about 18 to 89 years across 20 to 25 US areas. Allocation to cohorts depended on clinical history reported by the participants. CDR3 length equals 17 residues. Per the germline V gene, CDR1 is LGHDT and CDR2 is YNNKEL (reference sequence). With 2 bases clipped from V and 4 bases from J, the junction kept 8 bases outside the gene matches. The chain recombines TRBV3-1 (or the pseudogene TRBV3-2) with TRBJ2-3, with 11 positions matching TRBD2. Sequencing was carried out using PBMCs or T cells enriched from blood (not recorded which). The sequence came from a man in his 60s who had recovered from COVID-19. DNA for the CDR3: TGTGCCAGCAGCCAACCCACTAGCGGGAGTTGGGCAGATACGCAGTATTTT. This gives the protein CASSQPTSGSWADTQYF.